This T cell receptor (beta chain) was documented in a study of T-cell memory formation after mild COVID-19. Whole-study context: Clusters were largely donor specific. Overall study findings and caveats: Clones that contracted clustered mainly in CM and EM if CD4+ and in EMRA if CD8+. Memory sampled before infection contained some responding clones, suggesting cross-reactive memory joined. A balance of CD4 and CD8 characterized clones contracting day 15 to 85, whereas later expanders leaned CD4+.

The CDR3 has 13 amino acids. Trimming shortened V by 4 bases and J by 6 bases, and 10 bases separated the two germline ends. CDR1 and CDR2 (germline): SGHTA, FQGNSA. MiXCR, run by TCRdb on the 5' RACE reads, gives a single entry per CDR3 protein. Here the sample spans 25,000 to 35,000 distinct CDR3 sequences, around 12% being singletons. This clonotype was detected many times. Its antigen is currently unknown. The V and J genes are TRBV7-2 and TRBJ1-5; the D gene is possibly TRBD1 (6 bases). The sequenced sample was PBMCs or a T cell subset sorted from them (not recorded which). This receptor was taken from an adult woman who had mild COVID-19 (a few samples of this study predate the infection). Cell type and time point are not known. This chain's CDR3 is CASSSGHSQPQHF. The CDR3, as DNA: TGTGCCAGCAGCTCGGGACACTCTCAGCCCCAGCATTTT.